This is a list of T cell receptor beta chains from one sample in a study of blood T cell repertoires in COVID-19. The data were produced by immunoSEQ multiplex PCR, yet TCRdb's version contains in-frame clones alone and is incomplete. The sample holds a few hundred thousand clones, about 92% seen once. The sequenced sample was PBMCs or T cells enriched from blood (not recorded which). The origin of the receptors is a woman between 25 and 40 years old who had recovered from COVID-19. The CDR3 runs from the conserved cysteine through the conserved F or W. The D gene is left open where the match is weak.

v_call	d_call	j_call	cdr3_aa	cdr3_nt
TRBV13	TRBD1	TRBJ1-1	CASSETGEGNTEAFF	TGTGCCAGCAGCGAGACAGGGGAAGGAAACACTGAAGCTTTCTTT
TRBV15	TRBD1	TRBJ1-2	CATSPDRNYGYTF	TGTGCCACCAGCCCGGACAGGAACTATGGCTACACCTTC
TRBV20-1	TRBD2	TRBJ2-1	CSASLGSGSTLDEQFF	TGCAGTGCTAGTTTGGGTAGCGGGAGCACCCTAGATGAGCAGTTCTTC
TRBV6-5	.	TRBJ1-2	CASSYFAGSSGYTF	TGTGCCAGCAGTTACTTCGCGGGGTCGTCTGGCTACACCTTC
TRBV4-2	.	TRBJ1-1	CASSQETDRRAFF	TGTGCCAGCAGCCAAGAAACCGACAGGAGGGCTTTCTTT
TRBV7-9	.	TRBJ2-2	CASSLGLLNTGELFF	TGTGCCAGCAGCTTAGGTCTATTAAACACCGGGGAGCTGTTTTTT
TRBV9	.	TRBJ2-2	CASSVRQNTGELFF	TGTGCCAGCAGCGTGAGACAGAACACCGGGGAGCTGTTTTTT
TRBV27	TRBD2	TRBJ2-7	CASSPSGLARSYEQYF	TGTGCCAGCAGTCCCTCGGGACTAGCGCGTTCCTACGAGCAGTACTTC
TRBV7-2	.	TRBJ2-5	CASSKTQGGETQYF	TGTGCCAGCAGCAAAACCCAAGGAGGAGAGACCCAGTACTTC
TRBV7-3	.	TRBJ2-2	CASSFFPGNTGELFF	TGTGCCAGCAGCTTCTTTCCGGGGAACACCGGGGAGCTGTTTTTT